Listed here are 2 T cell receptor beta chains from one sample, sequenced in a study of T cell clonality in common variable immunodeficiency. The table came from immunoSEQ multiplex PCR; TCRdb's copy has only in-frame clones and leaves some out. This repertoire lists 30,000 to 40,000 clones without singletons; 8% to 10% sits in the top ten. The sequenced sample was peripheral blood mononuclear cells. These receptors were taken from a person between 18 and 75 years old in good health.

This clone was counted at least ten times. The read comes to an end 3 residues before the CDR3 does, leaving the germline J gene to fill in the end. V gene TRBV20-1 combines with J gene TRBJ2-1; 7 bases are shared with TRBD2. There are 14 residues in the CDR3. The germline V gene encodes CDR1 DFQATT and CDR2 SNEGSKA (reference sequence). The sequenced part of the CDR3 DNA is TGCATCCCAGTGGCGGGAGACTCCTACAATGAG. It specifies CIPVAGDSYNE. The full CDR3 reads CIPVAGDSYNEQFF.

This clone was seen repeatedly, ten times or more. The sequenced part of the CDR3 DNA is TGCGCCAGCAGCCAGCCCAGGACAGGTCAAACTGAA. This codes for CASSQPRTGQTE. The whole CDR3 reads CASSQPRTGQTEAFF. The J gene is TRBJ1-1, the V gene TRBV4-1, with 7 bases matching TRBD1. Read sequence stops 3 residues before the CDR3 end, and the germline J gene provides the missing end. The CDR3 sequence is 15 residues long. Trimming cost V 3 bases and J 5 bases; bases outside gene matches: 9. The germline CDR1 and CDR2 sequences are MGHRA and YSYEKL.